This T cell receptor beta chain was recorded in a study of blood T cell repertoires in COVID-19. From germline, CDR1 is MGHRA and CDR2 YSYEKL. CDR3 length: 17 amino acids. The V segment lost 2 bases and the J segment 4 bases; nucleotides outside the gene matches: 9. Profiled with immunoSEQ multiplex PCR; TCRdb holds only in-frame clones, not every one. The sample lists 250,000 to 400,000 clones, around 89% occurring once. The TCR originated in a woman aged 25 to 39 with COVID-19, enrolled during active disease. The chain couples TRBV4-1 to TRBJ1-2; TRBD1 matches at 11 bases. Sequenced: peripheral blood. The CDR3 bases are TGCGCCAGCAGCCAAAGGATAGGGGGACAGGGGGGCTATGGCTACACCTTC. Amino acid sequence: CASSQRIGGQGGYGYTF.